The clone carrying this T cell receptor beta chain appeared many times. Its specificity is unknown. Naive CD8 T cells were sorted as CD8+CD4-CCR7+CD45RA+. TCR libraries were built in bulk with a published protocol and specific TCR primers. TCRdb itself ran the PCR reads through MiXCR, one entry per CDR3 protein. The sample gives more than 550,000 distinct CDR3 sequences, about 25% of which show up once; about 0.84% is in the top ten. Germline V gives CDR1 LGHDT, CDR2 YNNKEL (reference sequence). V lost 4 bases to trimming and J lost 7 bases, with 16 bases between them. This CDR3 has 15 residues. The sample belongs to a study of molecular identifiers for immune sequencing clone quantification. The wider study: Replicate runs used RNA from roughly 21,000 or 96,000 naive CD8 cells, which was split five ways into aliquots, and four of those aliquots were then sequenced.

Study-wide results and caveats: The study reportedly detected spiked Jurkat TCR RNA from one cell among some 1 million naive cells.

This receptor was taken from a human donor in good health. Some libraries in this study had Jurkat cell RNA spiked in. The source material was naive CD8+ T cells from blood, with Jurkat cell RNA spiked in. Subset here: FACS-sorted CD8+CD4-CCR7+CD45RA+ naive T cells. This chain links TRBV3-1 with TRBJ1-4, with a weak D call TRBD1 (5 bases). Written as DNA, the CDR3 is TGTGCCAGCAGCCCTGGGACTTATCTCGGTGAAAAACTGTTTTTT. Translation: CASSPGTYLGEKLFF.